The clone carrying this TCR beta chain was seen a few times. immunoSEQ v3.0 was run at survey level. The assay was immunoSEQ multiplex PCR, and TCRdb's table has in-frame clones only and misses some. The table lists more than 10,000 clones, around 77% of them singletons, with about a fifth in the top ten. The V segment lost 4 bases and the J segment 1 base; nucleotides outside the gene matches: 6. CDR1 is SGHNT, CDR2 YYREEE, per germline (reference sequence). The CDR3 spans 15 residues. The data derive from a study of long-term antiretroviral therapy in people with HIV. The material sequenced was unsorted PBMCs, taken 0.5 years before starting antiretroviral therapy. The chain has TRBV5-4 and TRBJ2-3, with 7 bases matching TRBD1. The receptor was derived from a woman between 35 and 50 years old with HIV. Written as DNA, the CDR3 is TGTGCCAGCAGCCTGACAGGGATGGGCACAGATACGCAGTATTTT. This gives the protein CASSLTGMGTDTQYF. Full variable domain (outside the CDR3, taken from reference TRBV5-4 and TRBJ2-3): ETGVTQSPTHLIKTRGQQVTLRCSSQSGHNTVSWYQQALGQGPQFIFQYYREEENGRGNFPPRFSGLQFPNYSSELNVNALELDDSALYLCASSLTGMGTDTQYFGPGTRLTVL.